These T cell receptor beta chains were read from a single sample in a study of blood T cell repertoires in COVID-19. This table comes from immunoSEQ multiplex PCR, and its TCRdb copy is limited to in-frame clones, with some not included. The data show under 450,000 clones, 80% to 95% seen once. Input material: PBMCs or T cells enriched from blood (not recorded which). The origin of the receptors is a woman aged 40 to 50 who had been exposed to COVID-19. Each CDR3 is given with its conserved first and last residue. D genes are given only for firm matches. Clone size is given for some rows only: seen once, a few or many times, or a class if the clone is expanded.

d_gene	abundance	j_gene	v_gene	CDR3aa	CDR3nt
NA	NA	TRBJ1-2	TRBV5-5	CASSLGSLQGYTF	TGTGCCAGCAGCTTGGGGTCCTTACAGGGCTACACCTTC
TRBD2	NA	TRBJ2-7	TRBV27	CASSPGTSGSGEQYF	TGTGCCAGCAGTCCGGGGACTAGCGGGAGTGGCGAGCAGTACTTC
NA	NA	TRBJ1-3	TRBV27	CASSFSAGNTIYF	TGTGCCAGCAGTTTCTCGGCTGGAAACACCATATATTTT
NA	NA	TRBJ1-5	TRBV5-8	CASSLGDNQPQHF	TGTGCCAGCAGCTTAGGGGATAATCAGCCCCAGCATTTT
NA	NA	TRBJ1-6	TRBV20-1	CSASNEGSSYNSPLHF	TGCAGTGCTAGTAATGAGGGAAGCTCCTATAATTCACCCCTCCACTTT
NA	NA	TRBJ1-2	TRBV5-1	CASSLDSRGNYGYTF	TGCGCCAGCAGCTTGGATTCCAGGGGAAACTATGGCTACACCTTC
TRBD1	NA	TRBJ1-1	TRBV27	CASSPGGWGTEAFF	TGTGCCAGCAGCCCAGGGGGTTGGGGGACTGAAGCTTTCTTT
NA	NA	TRBJ1-2	TRBV28	CASSPGGEGGGYTF	TGTGCCAGCAGTCCCGGCGGGGAGGGCGGTGGCTACACCTTC
TRBD2	NA	TRBJ2-7	TRBV19	CASSIAVAGPPYEQYF	TGTGCCAGTAGTATAGCGGTAGCGGGACCCCCCTACGAGCAGTACTTC
NA	NA	TRBJ1-4	TRBV2	CASRRARGNEKLFF	TGTGCCAGCAGGAGGGCGCGAGGTAATGAAAAACTGTTTTTT
TRBD2	NA	TRBJ2-1	TRBV6-5	CASSYSTGGRDEQFF	TGTGCCAGCAGTTACTCAACGGGAGGTCGGGATGAGCAGTTCTTC
TRBD1	NA	TRBJ1-6	TRBV30	CAWSAITGGIFYNSPLHF	TGTGCCTGGAGCGCAATTACAGGGGGGATATTCTATAATTCACCCCTCCACTTT
NA	NA	TRBJ1-4	TRBV21-1	CASRSPGERCEKLFF	TGTGCCAGCAGATCTCCGGGGGAGAGGTGTGAAAAACTGTTTTTT
TRBD1	NA	TRBJ1-2	TRBV29-1	CSVAHPGQFNYGYTF	TGCAGCGTTGCCCATCCGGGACAGTTTAACTATGGCTACACCTTC
NA	NA	TRBJ1-6	TRBV19	CASSTLRQTRRGSPLHF	TGTGCCAGTAGTACTCTTAGACAGACGCGGAGGGGTTCACCCCTCCACTTT
TRBD2	NA	TRBJ2-7	TRBV30	CAWSTKRGGFYEQYF	TGTGCCTGGAGTACCAAGCGGGGGGGATTCTACGAGCAGTACTTC
NA	NA	TRBJ1-2	TRBV7-9	CASSLKGLSGGYGYTF	TGTGCCAGCAGCTTAAAAGGGCTCTCAGGAGGCTATGGCTACACCTTC
TRBD2	NA	TRBJ2-1	TRBV5-4	CASSSGTSGYNEQFF	TGTGCCAGCAGCTCCGGGACTAGCGGATACAATGAGCAGTTCTTC
TRBD1	once	TRBJ1-6	TRBV10-2	CASRPGQTQNSPLHF	TGCGCCAGCAGGCCGGGACAGACTCAAAATTCACCCCTCCACTTT
TRBD1	NA	TRBJ2-1	TRBV6-5	CASSTTGSSYNEQFF	TGTGCCAGCAGTACGACAGGGTCTTCTTACAATGAGCAGTTCTTC
TRBD1	NA	TRBJ1-4	TRBV30	CAWKTRTGPTNEKLFF	TGTGCCTGGAAGACCAGGACAGGGCCAACTAATGAAAAACTGTTTTTT
NA	NA	TRBJ1-4	TRBV28	CASSLQNEKLFF	TGTGCCAGCAGTCTACAGAATGAAAAACTGTTTTTT
NA	NA	TRBJ1-5	TRBV3-1/TRBV3-2	CASSQDQTPSQPQHF	TGTGCCAGCAGCCAAGATCAAACCCCAAGCCAGCCCCAGCATTTT
TRBD1	NA	TRBJ2-7	TRBV19	CASSTRGQGGHEQYF	TGTGCCAGTAGTACCCGGGGACAGGGCGGCCACGAGCAGTACTTC
TRBD1	NA	TRBJ2-2	TRBV30	CVWGLRTGGNTGELFF	TGTGTCTGGGGTCTAAGGACAGGGGGCAACACCGGGGAGCTGTTTTTT
NA	NA	TRBJ1-1	TRBV7-9	CASSSAGRYTEAFF	TGTGCCAGCAGCTCCGCCGGGAGATACACTGAAGCTTTCTTT